A selection of T cell receptor beta chains follows, all from one sample in a study of cytomegalovirus exposure and HLA in healthy donors. TCRdb's copy holds only in-frame clones and misses some; the assay was immunoSEQ multiplex PCR. Of more than 45,000 clones listed, 82% are singletons. Sequenced sample: PBMCs. The receptors were sampled from a man in his fifties or sixties in good health and CMV-seronegative. Both conserved end residues are part of each CDR3. A D gene is named only where the DNA matches it firmly. Some rows have no size entry. The others give once, few or many, or a class for an expanded clone.

d_call j_call clone_size v_call cdr3_aa cdr3_nt
NA TRBJ1-5 NA TRBV7-3 CASSLLLWIANQPQHF TGTGCCAGCAGCTTACTGTTGTGGATAGCAAATCAGCCCCAGCATTTT
TRBD1 TRBJ1-5 NA TRBV25-1 CASSEPGTVNQPQHF TGTGCCAGCAGTGAACCGGGGACAGTCAATCAGCCCCAGCATTTT
NA TRBJ2-5 NA TRBV5-1 CASPLGTQRAQYF TGCGCCAGCCCCTTAGGTACTCAGCGGGCCCAGTACTTC
TRBD2 TRBJ2-5 NA TRBV19 CASSITVSGVQETQYF TGTGCCAGTAGTATTACAGTTAGCGGGGTCCAAGAGACCCAGTACTTC
NA TRBJ1-1 NA TRBV18 CASSPSRENTEAFF TGTGCCAGCTCACCGTCGAGAGAGAACACTGAAGCTTTCTTT
TRBD1 TRBJ1-2 NA TRBV5-1 CASSTGGLYDYGYTF TGCGCCAGCAGTACAGGGGGCTTATATGACTATGGCTACACCTTC
NA TRBJ1-1 NA TRBV18 CASSPLGGETEAFF TGTGCCAGCTCACCCCTGGGAGGGGAGACTGAAGCTTTCTTT
TRBD2 TRBJ2-3 NA TRBV29-1 CSDEGIGTTSDTQYF TGCAGCGACGAGGGTATAGGGACTACGTCAGATACGCAGTATTTT
TRBD2 TRBJ2-1 NA TRBV4-1 CASSHPLAGVYNEQFF TGCGCCAGCAGCCATCCACTAGCGGGGGTCTACAATGAGCAGTTCTTC
NA TRBJ1-2 NA TRBV6-5 CASSSQPGVNYGYTF TGTGCCAGCAGCTCTCAACCAGGGGTTAACTATGGCTACACCTTC
TRBD1 TRBJ1-6 NA TRBV5-4 CASRQGTHNSPLHF TGTGCCAGCAGACAGGGGACTCATAATTCACCCCTCCACTTT
TRBD2 TRBJ2-5 NA TRBV6-5 CASSSGGAGETQYF TGTGCCAGCAGTTCCGGGGGGGCCGGAGAGACCCAGTACTTC
TRBD2 TRBJ2-5 NA TRBV7-6 CASSLGSGGETQYF TGTGCCAGCAGCTTAGGGTCGGGGGGAGAGACCCAGTACTTC
NA TRBJ1-2 NA TRBV11-2 CASSLDLGEAYRSGGYTF TGTGCCAGCAGCTTAGATCTTGGAGAAGCTTACAGGTCCGGGGGCTACACCTTC
TRBD1 TRBJ2-3 few TRBV7-9 CASSFMGQHQGVTQYF TGTGCCAGCAGCTTTATGGGACAGCACCAGGGAGTTACGCAGTATTTT
TRBD2 TRBJ2-1 NA TRBV5-1 CASSPVPSGAYNEQFF TGCGCCAGCAGCCCCGTCCCGAGCGGGGCTTACAATGAGCAGTTCTTC
NA TRBJ1-1 few TRBV6-6 CASSLTGLINTEAFF TGTGCCAGCAGTTTAACGGGACTGATAAACACTGAAGCTTTCTTT
NA TRBJ2-7 NA TRBV5-1 CASSLATGGNSYEQYF TGCGCCAGCAGCTTGGCCACCGGAGGAAACTCCTACGAGCAGTACTTC
TRBD2 TRBJ2-7 NA TRBV7-2 CASSSGLAGVYEQYF TGTGCCAGCAGCTCCGGACTAGCGGGGGTTTACGAGCAGTACTTC
NA TRBJ2-7 NA TRBV4-2 CASSQEVASKSYEQYF TGTGCCAGCAGCCAAGAAGTTGCTAGCAAGAGCTACGAGCAGTACTTC
TRBD1 TRBJ1-2 NA TRBV5-4 CASSPRQGRGYTF TGTGCCAGCAGCCCTAGACAGGGAAGAGGCTACACCTTC
NA TRBJ2-3 few TRBV19 CASTPGTTFTDTQYF TGTGCCAGTACCCCCGGGACAACCTTTACAGATACGCAGTATTTT
TRBD1 TRBJ2-7 few TRBV7-6 CASSRQGGTGPHEQYF TGTGCCAGCAGCCGACAGGGGGGGACAGGGCCCCACGAGCAGTACTTC
NA TRBJ1-1 NA TRBV5-6 CASFYGEAFF TGTGCCAGCTTTTACGGTGAAGCTTTCTTT
TRBD2 TRBJ2-4 NA TRBV28 CASSLGGLLALGAKNIQYF TGTGCCAGCAGTTTAGGGGGACTATTGGCCCTTGGAGCCAAAAACATTCAGTACTTC
NA TRBJ1-2 NA TRBV6-1 CASSDRQGGGYTF TGTGCCAGCAGTGACCGGCAGGGAGGGGGCTACACCTTC
TRBD1 TRBJ1-1 NA TRBV6-6 CASTGQGGENTEAFF TGTGCCAGCACCGGACAGGGTGGAGAGAACACTGAAGCTTTCTTT
NA TRBJ2-3 NA TRBV19 CASSPPTKFAGEIDTQYF TGTGCCAGTAGTCCCCCCACAAAGTTTGCCGGGGAAATAGATACGCAGTATTTT
NA TRBJ2-7 NA TRBV4-1 CASSRETGFGFEQYF TGCGCCAGCAGCCGAGAGACAGGATTCGGCTTCGAGCAGTACTTC
TRBD1 TRBJ2-7 NA TRBV23-1 CASSQSPTGVQDEQYF TGCGCCAGCAGTCAATCGCCAACAGGGGTTCAGGACGAGCAGTACTTC
NA TRBJ2-3 NA TRBV5-8 CASSSGQRTSTDTQYF TGTGCCAGCAGCTCCGGACAGAGGACTAGCACAGATACGCAGTATTTT
TRBD1 TRBJ2-5 once TRBV11-1 CASRTGGETQYF TGTGCCAGCAGAACAGGGGGAGAGACCCAGTACTTC
NA TRBJ2-2 NA TRBV5-1 CASSFRQNTGELFF TGCGCCAGCAGCTTTAGACAGAACACCGGGGAGCTGTTTTTT
NA TRBJ1-4 NA TRBV18 CASSPVLTATNEKLFF TGTGCCAGCTCACCAGTCCTGACAGCAACTAATGAAAAACTGTTTTTT
NA TRBJ1-4 NA TRBV7-2 CASSLDVVRGKLFF TGTGCCAGCAGCTTAGATGTAGTGCGCGGAAAACTGTTTTTT
NA TRBJ2-6 NA TRBV7-6 CASSLIFSGANVLTF TGTGCCAGCAGCTTAATATTCTCTGGGGCCAACGTCCTGACTTTC
NA TRBJ1-1 NA TRBV7-9 CASSPRGGMNTEAFF TGTGCCAGCAGCCCCCGGGGGGGGATGAACACTGAAGCTTTCTTT
TRBD1 TRBJ1-1 few TRBV5-6 CASSMDRGLEAFF TGTGCCAGCAGCATGGACAGGGGGCTGGAAGCTTTCTTT
TRBD1 TRBJ1-1 NA TRBV6-5 CASGRTGTRSEAFF TGTGCCAGCGGACGGACAGGGACGCGTTCTGAAGCTTTCTTT
NA TRBJ1-5 NA TRBV28 CASSFRGRQHF TGTGCCAGCAGTTTCAGGGGACGTCAGCATTTT
NA TRBJ1-6 NA TRBV11-2 CASSLGWGRNSPLHF TGTGCCAGCAGCTTAGGTTGGGGGAGGAATTCACCCCTCCACTTT
NA TRBJ2-2 few TRBV30 CAWSRTVSSGELFF TGTGCCTGGAGTAGGACAGTGAGCTCCGGGGAGCTGTTTTTT
NA TRBJ2-7 NA TRBV7-8 CASSLYRGGTLYEQYF TGTGCCAGCAGCTTATATAGGGGGGGGACTTTATACGAGCAGTACTTC
NA TRBJ1-4 NA TRBV14 CASSHRTATNEKLFF TGTGCCAGCAGCCACAGGACAGCAACTAATGAAAAACTGTTTTTT
NA TRBJ1-1 NA TRBV5-1 CASSSTGSNTEAFF TGCGCCAGCAGCTCTACAGGGTCAAACACTGAAGCTTTCTTT
NA TRBJ2-5 NA TRBV5-1 CASSKPNRLQGETQYF TGCGCCAGCAGCAAGCCCAATCGGCTCCAGGGAGAGACCCAGTACTTC
NA TRBJ1-5 NA TRBV19 CASSISRGEYNNQPQHF TGTGCCAGTAGTATCAGCAGGGGCGAATATAACAATCAGCCCCAGCATTTT
NA TRBJ2-5 NA TRBV5-6 CASSLAGIQETQYF TGTGCCAGCAGCTTGGCGGGGATCCAAGAGACCCAGTACTTC
NA TRBJ1-1 NA TRBV27 CASSETLNTEAFF TGTGCCAGCAGCGAGACACTGAACACTGAAGCTTTCTTT
NA TRBJ2-3 NA TRBV4-3 CASSQDLGLARTDTQYF TGCGCCAGCAGCCAAGATTTGGGCCTAGCGAGAACAGATACGCAGTATTTT